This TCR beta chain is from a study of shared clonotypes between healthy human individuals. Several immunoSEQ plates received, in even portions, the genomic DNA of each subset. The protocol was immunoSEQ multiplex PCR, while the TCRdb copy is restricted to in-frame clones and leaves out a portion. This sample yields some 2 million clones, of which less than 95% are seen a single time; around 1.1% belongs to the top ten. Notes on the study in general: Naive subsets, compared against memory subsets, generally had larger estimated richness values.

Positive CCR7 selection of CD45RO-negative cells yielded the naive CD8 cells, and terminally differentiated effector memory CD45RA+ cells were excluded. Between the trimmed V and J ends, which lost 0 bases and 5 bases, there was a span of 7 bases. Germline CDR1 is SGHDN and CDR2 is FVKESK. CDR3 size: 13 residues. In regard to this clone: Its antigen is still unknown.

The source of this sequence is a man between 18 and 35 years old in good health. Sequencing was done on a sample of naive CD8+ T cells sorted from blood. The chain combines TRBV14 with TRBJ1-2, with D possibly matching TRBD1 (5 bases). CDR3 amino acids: CASSQDGGYGYTF. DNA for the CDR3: TGTGCCAGCAGCCAAGATGGGGGTTATGGCTACACCTTC.